A single sample is the source of the 10 T cell receptor beta chains below, sequenced in a study of T cell repertoires in cytomegalovirus infection. Each CDR3 protein gets one entry after TCRdb re-called the reads with MiXCR. The data show approximately 700,000 distinct CDR3 sequences, less than 40% seen once. Source material: PBMCs. Every receptor here comes from a human donor in good health (CMV status not recorded). Some clones in this sample may be carry-over from other donors' samples.

The chain has TRBV29-1 and TRBJ1-4; tentative D call: TRBD1 (5 bases). The germline gives CDR1 SQVTM, CDR2 ANQGSEA. The CDR3 consists of 14 residues. V lost 8 bases and J lost 3, with 16 bases in between. CDR3 protein: CSTQSGGANEKLFF. As DNA, the CDR3 is TGCAGCACCCAATCTGGGGGGGCTAATGAAAAACTGTTTTTT.

The rearrangement links TRBV12-3 or TRBV12-4 to TRBJ1-3; 7 nucleotides line up with TRBD1. This CDR3 spans 14 amino acids. V lost 3 bases to trimming and J lost 9 bases; unmatched junction nucleotides: 8. CDR3 DNA: TGTGCCAGCAGTTTTGAAACAGGGGTGGGCACCATATATTTT. The encoded protein is CASSFETGVGTIYF.

The rearrangement links TRBV6-7 to TRBJ2-1, with TRBD2 as a possible D gene (5 bases). TRBV6-7 is placed among ORFs of uncertain function. CDR3 size: 14 residues. V was cut by 6 bases and J by 4 bases, with 13 bases left in between. The CDR3 coding sequence is TGTGCCAGCAGCCGACTAAGCACTTACAATGAGCAGTTCTTC. Its translation: CASSRLSTYNEQFF.

This clonotype was detected a few times. The chain couples TRBV4-3 to TRBJ1-6, with no clear D. Germline V CDR1 and CDR2: LGHNA, YSLEER. The CDR3 loop spans 15 amino acids. Trimming pared 0 bases from V and 4 bases from J, leaving 7 bases between. The DNA of the CDR3 is TGCGCCAGCAGCCAAGAAGAGGGTTATAATTCACCCCTCCACTTT. Amino acid sequence: CASSQEEGYNSPLHF.

This clonotype was detected only a few times. The genes are TRBV4-2 and TRBJ2-3; 10 bases line up with TRBD2. Germline V gene lookup returns CDR1 LGHNA and CDR2 YNFKEQ. This CDR3 contains 17 residues. The junction had 9 bases not matched to a gene; V was cut back by 1 base and J by 5 bases. CDR3 nucleotide sequence: TGTGCCAGCAGCCAAGTTAAGGCTAGCGGGAGTGTAGATACGCAGTATTTT. Translated, it gives CASSQVKASGSVDTQYF.

The chain recombines TRBV9 with TRBJ1-6, with D unclear. Deletions cut 1 base from V and 10 bases from J, with 15 bases between. The CDR3 has 15 amino acids. Germline V gene sequence: CDR1 SGDLS, CDR2 YYNGEE. In DNA form, the CDR3 reads TGTGCCAGCAGCGTAACCGAATACCTCAGGTCACCCCTCCACTTT. Translation gives CASSVTEYLRSPLHF. Variable domain in full (rest from reference TRBV9 and TRBJ1-6): DSGVTQTPKHLITATGQRVTLRCSPRSGDLSVYWYQQSLDQGLQFLIQYYNGEERAKGNILERFSAQQFPDLHSELNLSSLELGDSALYFCASSVTEYLRSPLHFGNGTRLTVT.

J is TRBJ1-5 and V is TRBV6-1, with no clear D. The CDR3 runs 13 residues. CDR1 is MNHNS and CDR2 is SASEGT in the germline V gene. V lost 6 bases, J lost 8 bases, and 14 bases lay in between. The CDR3 coding sequence is TGTGCCAGCAGCTTGAGAGGGAACGAGCCCCAGCATTTT. The encoded protein is CASSLRGNEPQHF.

The gene calls are TRBV19 and TRBJ2-1; D might be TRBD1 or TRBD2, each matching 5 bases. This CDR3 is 15 amino acids long. Trimming cost V 5 bases and J 3 bases, with 14 bases left between them. Germline CDR1 and CDR2: LNHDA and SQIVND (reference sequence). In DNA form, the CDR3 reads TGTGCCAGTAGTTTACCGGGACCAGACTACAATGAGCAGTTCTTC. It encodes CASSLPGPDYNEQFF.

V usage is TRBV7-2 and J usage is TRBJ2-7; tentatively, D is TRBD1 (5 bases). CDR1 SGHTA and CDR2 FQGNSA come from the germline V gene. V was pared by 5 bases and J by 0 bases, with 8 bases between. This CDR3 has 13 amino acids. The CDR3 DNA reads as TGTGCCAGCAGCGCCAGGGCCTCCTACGAGCAGTACTTC. Its protein is CASSARASYEQYF.

This clonotype occurred once. The J gene is TRBJ1-3, the V gene TRBV3-1; 8 bases are a match to TRBD1. The CDR3 length is 17 residues. Trimming took 4 bases from V and 0 from J; bases not matched to a gene: 8. Per germline, CDR1 LGHDT and CDR2 YNNKEL (reference sequence). CDR3 sequence reads: CASSRRTGSSSGNTIYF. The CDR3 region has the DNA TGTGCCAGCAGCCGCCGGACAGGGTCGAGCTCTGGAAACACCATATATTTT.